This record covers a single T cell receptor (beta chain). Per the original data handling: Reference gene primer amplification gave estimated nucleated cell counts. Data came from immunoSEQ multiplex PCR; TCRdb stores just in-frame clones and leaves some out. The V and J calls and the clone size are those of that table, but D and trimming were determined from the DNA. The table lists fewer than 300,000 clones, more than 75% of them singletons. These data come from a study of blood T cell repertoires in COVID-19. Turning to the study itself: Samples of COVID-19 (acute and convalescent) were obtained from the United States, Italy and Spain. PBMCs, B-cell-depleted T cells, or T cells were the source of the cDNA or gDNA that made up the material.

The CDR3 has 15 residues. Germline lookup yields CDR1 SGHRS and CDR2 YFSETQ. V was clipped by 3 bases and J by 0 bases, with 9 bases between them. The chain is built from TRBV5-1 and TRBJ2-2, with D possibly being TRBD2 (5 bases). Sequencing was performed on peripheral blood. The sequence was collected from a woman in her forties or fifties with acute or convalescent COVID-19. The CDR3 loop reads CASSSLAANTGELFF. CDR3 DNA sequence: TGCGCCAGCAGCTCGCTAGCAGCGAACACCGGGGAGCTGTTTTTT.